A single sample is the source of the 8 T cell receptor beta chains below, sequenced in a study of CD8 T cells in Susac syndrome. With random hexamers, 0.5 to 1 ug RNA was reverse transcribed. TCRdb re-called the immunoSEQ multiplex PCR reads through MiXCR, storing one row per CDR3 protein. Of more than 120,000 distinct CDR3 sequences listed, approximately 93% are singletons. Sequencing was done on a sample of CD4+ T cells from PBMCs. All receptors derive from a human donor in good health.

The chain has TRBV29-1 and TRBJ1-3; a possible D gene is TRBD1 (6 bases). Trimming removed 4 bases from V and 8 bases from J, with 9 bases in between. CDR1 and CDR2 (germline): SQVTM, ANQGSEA. The CDR3 is made up of 11 amino acids. For the CDR3, the DNA is TGCAGCGTTGCGGGGGCCCACACCATATATTTT. Translating gives CSVAGAHTIYF.

This rearrangement joins TRBV27 to TRBJ2-6; 9 positions match TRBD1. J gave up 0 bases and V 4 bases, and 7 bases lay outside the gene matches. The CDR3 consists of 18 residues. CDR1 is MNHEY and CDR2 is SMNVEV in the germline V gene (reference sequence). The CDR3 DNA sequence: TGTGCCAGCAGTTCCTGGACAGGGGTATTCTCTGGGGCCAACGTCCTGACTTTC. Translated: CASSSWTGVFSGANVLTF.

The chain carries TRBV3-1 and TRBJ2-1, with TRBD1 matching 8 bases. This CDR3 has 13 residues. The junction had 7 bases not matched to a gene; V was cut back by 3 bases and J by 12 bases. Germline loops: CDR1 LGHDT, CDR2 YNNKEL (reference sequence). CDR3 sequence (DNA): TGTGCCAGCAGCCAGACAGGGGCCTTACTGCAGTTCTTC. This encodes CASSQTGALLQFF.

This chain connects TRBV9 to TRBJ2-2; perhaps TRBD2 as D (5 bases). V lost 7 bases and J lost 4, with 17 bases in between. The length of the CDR3 is 15 residues. Per the germline V gene, CDR1 is SGDLS and CDR2 is YYNGEE. The CDR3 loop is CASGRSGFRTGELFF. CDR3 sequence (DNA): TGTGCCAGCGGAAGGTCGGGATTCCGCACCGGGGAGCTGTTTTTT.

This chain connects TRBV5-1 to TRBJ2-1; 9 nucleotides agree with TRBD2. Unmatched junction bases numbered 12, after V lost 0 bases and J lost 8 bases. This CDR3 has 17 amino acids. Germline V lookup: CDR1 SGHRS, CDR2 YFSETQ. The CDR3 reads CASSLEQLAGLGDEQFF. CDR3 in DNA: TGCGCCAGCAGCTTGGAACAGCTAGCGGGACTAGGGGATGAGCAGTTCTTC.

V gene TRBV9 combines with J gene TRBJ2-5, with unresolved D. The CDR3 loop spans 13 amino acids. Germline-derived CDR1 and CDR2 are SGDLS and YYNGEE. Trimming left V 6 bases short and J 4 bases short, with 13 bases between. The CDR3 region is CASTIAPSETQYF. The CDR3 bases are TGTGCCAGCACCATAGCTCCGTCAGAGACCCAGTACTTC.

The CDR3 protein is CSVRETGNTIYF. The CDR3 region has the DNA TGCAGCGTTCGGGAAACAGGAAACACCATATATTTT. This rearrangement joins TRBV29-1 to TRBJ1-3; no definite D call. The CDR3 is made up of 12 amino acids. Trimming shortened V by 5 bases and J by 4 bases, and 9 bases separated the two germline ends. In germline, CDR1 is SQVTM, CDR2 ANQGSEA.

A single count supports this clonotype. The rearrangement joins TRBV15 to TRBJ1-1; D ambiguous. V lost 1 base and J 2 bases, leaving 8 bases between the germline ends. CDR3 length: 14 amino acids. Looked up from germline, CDR1 is LNHNV and CDR2 is YYDKDF (reference sequence). CDR3 in amino acids: CATSRVVYNTEAFF. The CDR3 coding sequence is TGTGCCACCAGCAGAGTGGTCTACAACACTGAAGCTTTCTTT.